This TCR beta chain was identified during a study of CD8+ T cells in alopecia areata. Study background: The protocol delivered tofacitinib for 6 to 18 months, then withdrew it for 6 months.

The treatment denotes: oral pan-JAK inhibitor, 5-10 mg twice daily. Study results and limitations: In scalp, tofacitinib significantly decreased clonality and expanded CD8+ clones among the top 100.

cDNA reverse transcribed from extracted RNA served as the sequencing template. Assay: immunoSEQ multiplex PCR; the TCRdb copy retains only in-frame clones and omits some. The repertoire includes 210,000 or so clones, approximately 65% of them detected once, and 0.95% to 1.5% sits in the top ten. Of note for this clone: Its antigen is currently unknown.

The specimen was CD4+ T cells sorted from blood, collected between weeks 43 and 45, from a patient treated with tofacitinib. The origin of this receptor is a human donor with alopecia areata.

The CDR3 loop reads CASSSRATDTQYF. For the CDR3, the DNA is TGTGCCAGCAGTTCTAGGGCTACAGATACGCAGTATTTT. The chain joins TRBV27 to TRBJ2-3, with no clear D. This CDR3 region has 13 residues. Per germline, CDR1 MNHEY and CDR2 SMNVEV (reference sequence). Trimming left V 4 bases short and J 3 bases short, with 8 bases between.